This TCR beta chain was captured in a study of control samples from healthy donors and cancer patients. Profiled with immunoSEQ multiplex PCR; TCRdb holds only in-frame clones, not every one. The sample yields 50,000 to 55,000 clones, around 90% seen once. Germline CDR1 SGHTS, CDR2 YDEGEE. Trimming removed 3 bases at V and 6 bases at J, with 10 bases between. This CDR3 spans 13 amino acids. The V and J genes are TRBV5-8 and TRBJ1-5; D is ambiguous. The sequenced sample was PBMCs. The TCR was taken from a man between 60 and 75 years old with head and neck cancer. CDR3 bases: TGTGCCAGCAGCTCCGGCGGCGGTCAGCCCCAGCATTTT. It codes for CASSSGGGQPQHF.